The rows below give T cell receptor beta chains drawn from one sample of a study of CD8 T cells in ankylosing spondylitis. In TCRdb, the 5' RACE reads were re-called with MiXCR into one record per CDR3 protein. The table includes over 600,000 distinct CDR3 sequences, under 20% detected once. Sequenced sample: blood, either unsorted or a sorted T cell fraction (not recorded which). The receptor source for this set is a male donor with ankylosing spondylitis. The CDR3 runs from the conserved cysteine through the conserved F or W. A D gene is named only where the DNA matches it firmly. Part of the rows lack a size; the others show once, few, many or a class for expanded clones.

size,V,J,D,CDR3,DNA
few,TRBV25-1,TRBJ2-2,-,CASTSLGNTGELFF,TGTGCCAGCACGAGTTTAGGGAACACCGGGGAGCTGTTTTTT
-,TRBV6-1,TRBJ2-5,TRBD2,CASSEELAGIQETQYF,TGTGCCAGCAGTGAAGAGCTAGCGGGCATACAAGAGACCCAGTACTTC
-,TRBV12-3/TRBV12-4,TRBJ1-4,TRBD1,CASSFGGTGDGEKLFF,TGTGCCAGCAGTTTCGGGGGGACAGGGGACGGTGAAAAACTGTTTTTT
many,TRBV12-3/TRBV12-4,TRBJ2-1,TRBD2,CASIRGGLNEQFF,TGTGCCAGCATCCGCGGGGGTTTAAATGAGCAGTTCTTC
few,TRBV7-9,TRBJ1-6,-,CASSFGSVGTPLHF,TGTGCCAGCAGCTTCGGGTCTGTAGGGACACCCCTCCACTTT
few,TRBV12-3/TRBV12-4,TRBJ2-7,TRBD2,CASSLNSAGVNYEQYF,TGTGCCAGCAGTTTAAACTCCGCGGGGGTTAACTACGAGCAGTACTTC
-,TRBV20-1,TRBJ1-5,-,CSARDPRADSNQPQHF,TGCAGTGCTAGAGATCCCAGGGCGGATAGCAATCAGCCCCAGCATTTT
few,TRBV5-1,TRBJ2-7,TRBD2,CASSIGLAGGSSYEQYF,TGCGCCAGCAGCATAGGACTAGCGGGGGGGAGCTCCTACGAGCAGTACTTC
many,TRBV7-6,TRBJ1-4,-,CASSPAHTTNEKLFF,TGTGCCAGCAGTCCCGCCCACACAACTAATGAAAAACTGTTTTTT
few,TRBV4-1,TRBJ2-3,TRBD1,CASGDRVGIADTQYF,TGCGCCAGCGGTGACAGGGTAGGGATCGCAGATACGCAGTATTTT
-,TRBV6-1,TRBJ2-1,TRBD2,CASRPGLATPGGNEQFF,TGTGCCAGCAGGCCGGGACTAGCGACCCCGGGGGGCAATGAGCAGTTCTTC
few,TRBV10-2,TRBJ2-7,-,CASSGESAYEQYF,TGCGCCAGCAGTGGGGAATCAGCCTACGAGCAGTACTTC
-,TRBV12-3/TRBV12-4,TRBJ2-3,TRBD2,CASSLLAGGPYTQYF,TGTGCCAGCAGCCTACTAGCGGGGGGGCCGTATACGCAGTATTTT
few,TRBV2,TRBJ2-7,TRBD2,CASGTWGEGEQYF,TGTGCCAGCGGAACCTGGGGGGAGGGCGAGCAGTACTTC
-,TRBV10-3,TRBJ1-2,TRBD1,CAISEPDRGYGYTF,TGTGCCATCAGTGAGCCAGACAGGGGCTATGGCTACACCTTC
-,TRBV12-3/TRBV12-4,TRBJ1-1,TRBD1,CASSSLIQGGNTEAFF,TGTGCCAGCAGTTCCCTCATCCAGGGGGGAAACACTGAAGCTTTCTTT
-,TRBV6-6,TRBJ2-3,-,CASGAGTDTQYF,TGTGCCAGCGGGGCAGGCACAGATACGCAGTATTTT
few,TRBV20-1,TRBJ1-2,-,CSAREGTAGYTF,TGCAGTGCTAGGGAAGGGACCGCTGGCTACACCTTC
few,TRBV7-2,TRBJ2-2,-,CASSFGGPTGELFF,TGTGCCAGCAGCTTCGGGGGCCCCACCGGGGAGCTGTTTTTT
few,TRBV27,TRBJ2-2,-,CASSLVQKTGELFF,TGTGCCAGCAGTTTAGTACAGAAGACCGGGGAGCTGTTTTTT
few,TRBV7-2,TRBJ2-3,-,CASTWTGPEADTQYF,TGTGCCAGCACCTGGACGGGGCCCGAGGCGGATACGCAGTATTTT
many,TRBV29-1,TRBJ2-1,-,CSVEESYEQFF,TGCAGCGTTGAGGAGTCGTATGAGCAGTTCTTC